This T cell receptor (beta chain) was observed in a study of CD8 T cells in Susac syndrome. From blood CD8+ and CD4+ T cells, the TCR beta chain was sequenced. The authors reverse transcribed roughly 0.5 to 1 ug RNA with random hexamers. Multiplex PCR with immunoSEQ amplified the TCR beta CDR3 across 54 Vbeta and 13 Jbeta. One entry per CDR3 protein, called by TCRdb with MiXCR from the immunoSEQ multiplex PCR reads. The repertoire holds fewer than 85,000 distinct CDR3 sequences, with approximately 94% as singletons. The TCR sequence derives from a human donor with multiple sclerosis. The source material was CD8+ T cells from PBMCs.

The CDR3 nucleotides are TGCAGCGTTGAGGGGGATGAGCAGTTCTTC. Translated, it gives CSVEGDEQFF. This sequence joins TRBV29-1 and TRBJ2-1, with D possibly called TRBD1 or TRBD2 (5 bases each). Germline V gives CDR1 SQVTM, CDR2 ANQGSEA. V was pared by 3 bases and J by 8 bases, with 5 bases between. This CDR3 contains 10 residues.